What follows describes a single T cell receptor beta chain. It lacks a known antigen. Base qualities are not recorded, but no much larger clone differs from it by a single base. Library preparation employed the immunoSEQ multiplex PCR assay. The multiplex PCR relied on a mix of 60 forward primers for TCR Vbeta segments and 13 reverse primers for TCR Jbeta segments. A multiplex PCR assay on genomic DNA amplified the CDR3 region of rearranged TCR beta genes. The amplified TCR beta libraries were sequenced on the Illumina HiSeq System as 87-base-pair reads. As for the authors' bioinformatics: Across the 670 or so repertoires, a later analysis counted 78 million or so unique TCR beta chains, roughly 11 million of which were shared by at least two donors. To remove PCR and sequencing errors, raw reads were error-corrected and collapsed into unique sequences using a nearest-neighbor algorithm that merged closely related sequences. V, D and J gene segments were assigned by aligning CDR3 sequences to IMGT reference sequences. For a sequence to be retained, a match of at least six nucleotides was required to both a V gene segment and a J gene segment. Rearrangements were called productive when the CDR3 lacked stop codons and stayed in frame with V and J; all others were non-productive. CDR3 was defined according to IMGT convention as the region running from the second conserved V-encoded cysteine to the conserved J-encoded phenylalanine. The earlier analysis of about 570 of the donors excluded any sequence lacking an unambiguous match to a single V gene segment. An earlier analysis of some 610 of the donors called V segments functional above 56.7% productive rearrangements and segregating when the between-donor standard deviation exceeded 5%. A statistical classification framework was built for diagnosing cytomegalovirus status from the catalog of TCR beta chain sequences. In a later analysis, V and J genes were assigned by comparing TCR nucleotide sequences against IMGT/GENE-DB human TR gene sequences. In a later analysis, CDR3 sequences and most-parsimonious VDJ recombination scenarios were assigned using the TCRdist pipeline. In a later analysis, each TCR beta chain was defined by its CDR3 amino acid sequence together with its V-gene family, and reads lacking a unique V-gene family were excluded. In a later analysis, a few hundred highly shared, low-generation-probability nucleotide sequences were removed to address suspected cross-contamination and a sequencing artifact. For each public chain, a later analysis derived a clonal expansion index from normalized ranks of inferred template counts within each repertoire. A later analysis computed generation probabilities with a VDJ recombination model fitted to out-of-frame rearrangements, and checked the results against IGoR. A later analysis scored TCR-TCR, TCR-HLA and TCR-CMV co-occurrence with hypergeometric tests, applying a repertoire-size bias correction to TCR pairs. A later analysis estimated false discovery rates by permuting HLA or CMV assignments 20 times. In a later analysis, co-occurring TCRs were grouped using DBSCAN, and TCRdist sequence similarity was added for clustering within HLA-allele-positive subsets. Repertoires with fewer than 30,000 or more than 120,000 public chains were left out of co-occurrence clustering, as were a handful of repertoires with anomalous nucleotide sharing. TCRdb limited this immuneACCESS table to in-frame rearrangements with V and J called. A share of clones is missing; checked studies link under half to unresolved V genes, and the rest is unexplained. V and J calls and clone size are given by that table; D and trimming were obtained from the DNA. Across this sample there are more than 150,000 clones, with roughly four fifths seen only once. The ten largest clones capture over 1.5% of the sample.

CDR1 and CDR2 (SGHRS, YFSETQ) derive from the germline V gene. From cysteine to phenylalanine, the CDR3 is 15 amino acids long. The CDR3 DNA has 45 bases and is translated from base 1. V was cut back by 2 bases and J by 4 bases, leaving a gap of 15 bases between them. This record comes from a study of cytomegalovirus exposure and HLA in healthy donors (dated by TCRdb to between 2016 and 2019). For the wider study: In an earlier analysis of under 600 of the donors, 276 Gb of sequence data and some 100 million unique TCR beta sequences from about 190 million T cells were reported. Roughly 5 DR-DQ haplotypes were handled as single units for association and clustering because linkage in the cohort was strong. The study used immunosequencing to profile the T cell repertoires of 670 or so subjects and linked those repertoires to cytomegalovirus serostatus. To study patterns of TCR occurrence, a later analysis re-analyzed previously published TCR beta repertoires from 600 to 750 donors and added high-resolution HLA genotyping. A later genetic analysis used genome-wide SNP genotypes for about three fifths of the 666 donors, treating that subset as a discovery cohort. An early release that covered some 630 HLA-typed donors contained about 290 gigabases of sequencing data and 75 million to 100 million unique TCR sequences. Among roughly 400 genotyped donors of the cohort, an average of around 250,000 unique TCR beta nucleotide sequences was sequenced per donor, of which roughly 17% were non-productive. Typing coverage differed by locus: A, B, C, DRB1 and DQB1 were typed in about 620-640 donors, DQA1 in approximately 520, DPA1 in 606, and DPB1 in around 490. In addition to the first cohort of 650 to 750 subjects, a separate validation cohort of 100 to 150 different subjects was used. HLA typing included class I and class II loci at four-digit resolution. Among the roughly 400 genotyped donors, about 83% belonged to the genetic ancestry cluster associated with self-reported Caucasian donors. The later analysis used no new phenotypic data to find candidate immune exposures, relying instead on TCR beta sequences and their occurrence across donors. The study combined high-throughput TCR immunosequencing, statistical association of individual TCRs with disease status, and machine learning to predict cytomegalovirus infection status. In an earlier analysis of a few hundred of the donors, high-throughput TCR beta sequencing was used to judge whether each TCR beta V gene segment behaved as functional or pseudogenic. The study aimed to test whether signatures of past pathogen exposure could be identified by cataloging public T cell receptors. Donor age, sex, ethnicity and CMV serostatus were collected together with the repertoire data. Every discovery cohort repertoire had been produced on one sequencing platform.

The research as a whole found: The authors suggested that the approach could potentially be extended to other disease states and immunological phenotypes. In an earlier analysis of a few hundred of the donors, most TCR beta V segments were observed in productive rearrangements about 90% or about 30% of the time, broadly matching IMGT annotations. The classifier was reported to diagnose cytomegalovirus status with high specificity and sensitivity in both the original cohort and the validation cohort. A further reported finding was that TCR beta sequences accurately predicted the HLA-A and HLA-B alleles for most subjects in the first cohort. In a later genetic analysis, a missense DCLRE1C variant was associated with V-gene and J-gene trimming of TCR beta chains, and the association was replicated in an independent cohort. Specific HLA alleles were associated with around 18,000 TCR beta sequences at a false discovery rate of 0.05 in a later analysis. Presence/absence analyses assumed roughly uniform sequencing depth across donors, an assumption that may not hold. Because counts were too low, 15 to 20 rarely observed V segments, including chromosome 9 orphons, were excluded from the earlier analysis of several hundred of the donors. Because the 87-base-pair reads could not distinguish some IMGT-functional V segments, including TRBV6-2 and TRBV6-3, those segments were excluded. The cohort was sequenced for TCR beta chains only, and without alpha or paired-chain data the features that could be detected were limited. In a later analysis, HLA-associated TCR beta chains showed more clonal expansion and lower generation probabilities than non-associated chains that were equally common. Correlated functional status among segregating V segments might reflect linkage disequilibrium, but an unknown experimental factor could not be ruled out. Most TCR sequences were seen in very few donors, while some public TCRs were found in many individuals. According to a later genetic analysis, donors in an Asian-associated ancestry cluster had fewer N-insertions in productive TCRs than the approximately 670-donor mean. According to a later analysis, parvovirus B19, influenza, CMV and Epstein-Barr virus appeared linked to several top co-occurrence clusters. In the study, about 150 TCR beta chains were listed as associated with cytomegalovirus. Assigning TCR associations to individual alleles was difficult when HLA alleles, especially DR and DQ, strongly co-occurred. A later analysis found that most CMV-associated TCR beta chains appeared HLA-restricted, with HLA associations seemingly driven largely by CMV exposure. HLA typing was unavailable for some donors at each locus, so association tests used only the typed subset. In vitro tests confirmed that three of the cytomegalovirus-associated TCR beta chains recognize cytomegalovirus antigens. Immune exposure information for the cohort was limited to CMV serostatus. The sequencing pipeline was judged likely to have produced a cluster of highly shared sequence variants as a technical artifact. In a later analysis, TCR association rates were found to vary across HLA loci, with the most associated TCRs seen for DRB1 alleles and the fewest for HLA-C alleles.

The cohort comprised more than 550 healthy bone marrow donors. At the time of sampling, every cohort member was nominally healthy, though immune exposures that went unrecorded were likely present. The donor was CMV seronegative and belonged to the group of 320 or so seronegative cohort members. Each donor provided a peripheral blood sample, and peripheral blood mononuclear cells were used for TCR beta sequencing. The Qiagen DNeasy Blood Extraction Kit was used to extract genomic DNA from the blood cell samples. Sequenced sample: PBMCs. This chain joins TRBV5-1 to TRBJ2-5; the D gene is perhaps TRBD2, from 6 matching bases. The TCR sequence derives from a man aged 45-65 years in good health and CMV-seronegative. The bases are TGCGCCAGCAGCTTCCGGCGGGGTACGTTAGAGACCCAGTACTTC. This codes for CASSFRRGTLETQYF.